These 25 T cell receptor beta chains originate from one sample sequenced in a study of beta chain features in type 1 diabetes. cDNA synthesis used the whole RNA isolate, giving expressed TCRB sequences. Using immunoSEQ multiplex PCR, the repertoire was profiled, and TCRdb retains in-frame clones only, with some absent. The table lists 250,000 or so clones, less than 35% of them singletons. Material: central memory CD4+ T cells from blood. Receptor source: a young man in good health.

CDR3: CASSQFPGRGLMDGELFF. As DNA, the CDR3 is TGCGCCAGCAGCCAATTCCCCGGTCGAGGTCTGATGGATGGGGAGCTGTTTTTT. The chain links TRBV4-3 to TRBJ2-2; D is unclear. CDR1 and CDR2 from the germline V gene are LGHNA and YSLEER. The CDR3 has 18 residues. V was pared by 2 bases and J by 8 bases, with 24 bases between.

The J gene is TRBJ2-1, the V gene TRBV10-3; 7 bases are shared with TRBD1. The V gene's germline CDR1 is ENHRY and CDR2 SYGVKD. This CDR3 spans 14 amino acids. The junction had 8 bases not matched to a gene; V was cut back by 6 bases and J by 6 bases. CDR3 region: CAISRTGDSNEQFF. CDR3 coding DNA: TGTGCCATCAGCCGGACAGGTGATAGCAATGAGCAGTTCTTC.

There are a few counts of this clone. J is TRBJ2-1 and V is TRBV18; perhaps D is TRBD1 or TRBD2 (5 bases each). The CDR3 totals 12 residues. Germline CDR1 is KGHSH and CDR2 is LQKENI. Trimming stripped 6 bases from V and 9 bases from J, with 12 bases between. CDR3 DNA sequence: TGTGCCAGCTCCCATGGGACGGGTGAGCAGTTCTTC. As protein: CASSHGTGEQFF.

This clone was recorded at least ten times. The V gene is TRBV4-3, the J gene TRBJ2-7; D unclear. The V gene lost 0 bases and the J gene lost 7 bases, with 10 bases spanning the gap. Looked up from germline, CDR1 is LGHNA and CDR2 is YSLEER. This CDR3 has 13 residues. CDR3 amino acids: CASSQDHGLEQYF. In DNA form, the CDR3 reads TGCGCCAGCAGCCAAGACCATGGTTTGGAGCAGTACTTC.

This clone was found many times. The genes are TRBV29-1 and TRBJ1-1; D is unresolved. This CDR3 is 15 amino acids long. Trimming removed 7 bases from V and 3 bases from J, with 21 bases in between. Germline V gives CDR1 SQVTM, CDR2 ANQGSEA. CDR3 residues: CSASVTFTADTEAFF. The CDR3 bases are TGCAGCGCATCGGTCACCTTCACGGCGGACACTGAAGCTTTCTTT. The full variable domain, its missing parts supplied by reference TRBV29-1 and TRBJ1-1, is SAVISQKPSRDICQRGTSLTIQCQVDSQVTMMFWYRQQPGQSLTLIATANQGSEATYESGFVIDKFPISRPNLTFSTLTVSNMSPEDSSIYLCSASVTFTADTEAFFGQGTRLTVV.

This clone turned up a few times. The CDR3: CASSLTGDTTDTQYF. In nucleotides, the CDR3 is TGTGCCAGCAGCTTAACAGGGGATACCACAGATACGCAGTATTTT. V gene TRBV7-2 combines with J gene TRBJ2-3; 7 positions agree with TRBD1. After removal of 2 bases from V and 2 bases from J, the junction contained 4 bases not matched to a gene. Germline V gene lookup returns CDR1 SGHTA and CDR2 FQGNSA. This CDR3 has 15 residues.

This clone was observed a single time. This chain uses TRBV7-9 with TRBJ1-1; D unclear. The V and J ends lost 3 bases and 5 bases respectively, with 19 bases between them. CDR1 is SEHNR and CDR2 is FQNEAQ in the germline V gene (reference sequence). CDR3 length: 16 residues. The CDR3 coding sequence is TGTGCCAGCAGCTTTTGGGTTAGGGCCACGGGAACTGAAGCTTTCTTT. Translated: CASSFWVRATGTEAFF.

The CDR3 DNA sequence: TGTGCCAGCTCACCCGGTCAGTACGAGCAGTACTTC. It is translated as CASSPGQYEQYF. J is TRBJ2-7 and V is TRBV18; D gene ambiguous. Germline V gives CDR1 KGHSH, CDR2 LQKENI. The CDR3 contains 12 residues. Trimming pared 3 bases from V and 4 bases from J, leaving 7 bases between.

This clone was found a few times. This rearrangement joins TRBV19 to TRBJ2-7, with unresolved D. Trimming stripped 1 base from V and 2 bases from J, with 6 bases between. The CDR3 loop spans 13 amino acids. CDR1 is LNHDA and CDR2 is SQIVND in the germline V gene (reference sequence). In DNA form, the CDR3 reads TGTGCCAGTAGTATAGGCCATCCCTACGAGCAGTACTTC. Translation: CASSIGHPYEQYF.

The J gene is TRBJ2-7, the V gene TRBV4-3; D gene uncertain. Germline V gene lookup returns CDR1 LGHNA and CDR2 YSLEER. CDR3 size: 14 residues. V was trimmed by 5 bases and J by 3 bases, leaving 14 bases between them. CDR3 bases: TGCGCCAGCAGCGTCGGGCGGAGCAACTACGAGCAGTACTTC. Translation gives CASSVGRSNYEQYF.

The chain joins TRBV7-2 to TRBJ2-3; no reliable D call. From germline, CDR1 is SGHTA and CDR2 FQGNSA. Trimming stripped 1 base from V and 1 base from J, with 6 bases between. CDR3 length: 14 residues. The CDR3 sequence is CASSLGTGTDTQYF. CDR3 DNA sequence: TGTGCCAGCAGCTTAGGGACGGGCACAGATACGCAGTATTTT.

There are a few counts of this clone. This rearrangement joins TRBV20-1 to TRBJ2-1; TRBD2 matches at 7 bases. This CDR3 has 11 amino acids. Per the germline V gene, CDR1 is DFQATT and CDR2 is SNEGSKA (reference sequence). The junction had 4 bases not matched to a gene; V was cut back by 5 bases and J by 9 bases. The CDR3 loop reads CSAGLAGEQFF. CDR3 coding DNA: TGCAGTGCTGGTTTAGCGGGTGAGCAGTTCTTC.

This clone was seen repeatedly, ten times or more. V and J are TRBV30 and TRBJ2-6; D ambiguous. Germline V gene data show CDR1 as GTSNPN and CDR2 as SVGIG (reference sequence). V lost 0 bases, J lost 2 bases, and 2 bases lay in between. This CDR3 is 13 amino acids long. DNA for the CDR3: TGTGCCTGGAGTGTACCTGGGGCCAACGTCCTGACTTTC. Its translation is CAWSVPGANVLTF.

The genes are TRBV7-2 and TRBJ2-1, with 13 bases that match TRBD2. The V gene end was trimmed by 5 bases and the J gene end by 5 bases; junction bases not matched to a gene: 3. The CDR3 has 15 residues. Germline lookup yields CDR1 SGHTA and CDR2 FQGNSA. CDR3 protein: CASSLGLAGDNEQFF. CDR3 nucleotides: TGTGCCAGCAGCCTCGGACTAGCGGGAGACAATGAGCAGTTCTTC. Together with reference TRBV7-2 and TRBJ2-1, the CDR3 gives the full variable domain: GAGVSQSPSNKVTEKGKDVELRCDPISGHTALYWYRQSLGQGLEFLIYFQGNSAPDKSGLPSDRFSAERTGGSVSTLTIQRTQQEDSAVYLCASSLGLAGDNEQFFGPGTRLTVL.

This chain uses TRBV5-6 with TRBJ1-1, with TRBD1 as a possible D gene (5 bases). CDR1 is SGHDT and CDR2 is YYEEEE in the germline V gene. The CDR3 loop spans 14 amino acids. V was cut by 5 bases and J by 0 bases, with 11 bases left in between. The CDR3 loop reads CASRLIGVNTEAFF. For the CDR3, the DNA is TGTGCCAGCAGATTGATAGGGGTGAACACTGAAGCTTTCTTT.

Comment on this clone: The identical CDR3 is also encoded by other nucleotide sequences in the sample. The CDR3 DNA is TGCAGCGTTGGGGGGAGCACCGGGGAGCTGTTTTTT. It encodes CSVGGSTGELFF. The chain couples TRBV29-1 to TRBJ2-2, with D possibly called TRBD1 or TRBD2 (5 bases each). From germline, CDR1 is SQVTM and CDR2 ANQGSEA. There are 12 residues in the CDR3. Deletions cut 4 bases from V and 4 bases from J, with 7 bases between.

This clone occurred a few times. The rearrangement links TRBV20-1 to TRBJ2-1; D gene ambiguous. V lost 5 bases, J lost 7 bases, and 9 bases lay in between. The length of the CDR3 is 11 residues. Germline CDR1 DFQATT, CDR2 SNEGSKA (reference sequence). Here the CDR3 reads CSAGPENEQFF. CDR3 nucleotide sequence: TGCAGTGCTGGTCCCGAGAATGAGCAGTTCTTC.

This clone was detected only a few times. This chain uses TRBV15 with TRBJ2-1; D gene ambiguous. This CDR3 is 15 amino acids long. Germline V gene data show CDR1 as LNHNV and CDR2 as YYDKDF (reference sequence). V was clipped by 5 bases and J by 0 bases, with 11 bases between them. Here the CDR3 DNA reads TGTGCCACCAGCCCTCCAAGTCACTCCTACAATGAGCAGTTCTTC. As protein: CATSPPSHSYNEQFF.

This clone has just a few counts. This chain connects TRBV7-2 to TRBJ1-1; 7 bases are shared with TRBD1. Per germline, CDR1 SGHTA and CDR2 FQGNSA. V shed 5 bases and J 0 bases; nucleotides not matched to a gene: 6. The CDR3 covers 15 residues. The CDR3 bases are TGTGCCAGCAGCACCCCGACAGGGTTGAACACTGAAGCTTTCTTT. This encodes CASSTPTGLNTEAFF.

The genes are TRBV4-3 and TRBJ2-1, with 7 bases that match TRBD2. V dropped 1 base and J dropped 0; count of bases not matched to a gene: 3. The germline gives CDR1 LGHNA, CDR2 YSLEER. This CDR3 has 16 amino acids. The CDR3 loop is CASSQGRESSYNEQFF. The DNA for the CDR3 is TGCGCCAGCAGCCAAGGGCGGGAGAGCTCCTACAATGAGCAGTTCTTC.

This clone was observed a handful of times. This chain joins TRBV9 and TRBJ2-3; 8 nucleotides line up with TRBD1. Per the germline V gene, CDR1 is SGDLS and CDR2 is YYNGEE. The ends lost 0 bases at V and 8 bases at J; junction bases unmatched: 5. This CDR3 is built from 14 residues. CDR3 protein: CASSVATGQGTQYF. CDR3 sequence (DNA): TGTGCCAGCAGCGTAGCAACCGGACAGGGTACGCAGTATTTT.

There are many counts of this clone. The gene calls are TRBV4-1 and TRBJ2-3, with D hard to call. Per germline, CDR1 MGHRA and CDR2 YSYEKL. V was cut by 2 bases and J by 6 bases, with 3 bases left in between. The CDR3 is made up of 11 amino acids. This CDR3 is CASSQTDTQYF. Here the CDR3 DNA reads TGCGCCAGCAGCCAAACGGATACGCAGTATTTT.

The rearrangement links TRBV11-2 to TRBJ2-1; D could derive from TRBD1 or TRBD2 (5 bases each). The CDR3 has 16 residues. Germline CDR1 reads SGHAT; CDR2 reads FQNNGV. Between the trimmed V and J ends, which lost 1 base and 9 bases, there was a span of 19 bases. The CDR3 DNA is TGTGCCAGCAGCTTAGGGCAGGGTAAGGGAGATGGTGAGCAGTTCTTC. It yields the protein CASSLGQGKGDGEQFF.

The table lists this clone with a few counts. This sequence joins TRBV6-5 and TRBJ1-2; 8 nucleotides agree with TRBD1. The CDR3 runs to 14 residues. Germline assignment: CDR1 MNHEY and CDR2 SVGAGI. Losses at the gene ends were 3 bases for V and 8 bases for J; bases not matched to a gene: 8. The CDR3, as DNA: TGTGCCAGCAGTTATCGTCAGGGGGCAGGCGGCTACACCTTC. Translation: CASSYRQGAGGYTF.

This clone came up a few times. The chain couples TRBV29-1 to TRBJ2-7, with 7 positions matching TRBD1. Germline V gene sequence: CDR1 SQVTM, CDR2 ANQGSEA. This CDR3 is built from 13 residues. Trimming removed 4 bases from V and 7 bases from J; junction bases left unmatched: 10. The CDR3 is CSVAGTALREQYF. In DNA form, the CDR3 reads TGCAGCGTTGCCGGGACAGCTTTACGTGAGCAGTACTTC.